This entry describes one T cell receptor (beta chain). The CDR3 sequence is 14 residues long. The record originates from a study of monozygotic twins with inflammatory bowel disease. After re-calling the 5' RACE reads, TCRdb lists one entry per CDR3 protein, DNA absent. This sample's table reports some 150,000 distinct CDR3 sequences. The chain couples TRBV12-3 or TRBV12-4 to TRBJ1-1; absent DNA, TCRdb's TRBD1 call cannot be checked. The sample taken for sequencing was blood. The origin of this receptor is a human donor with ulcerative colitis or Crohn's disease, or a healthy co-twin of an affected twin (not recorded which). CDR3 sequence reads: CASSLLTGGTEAFF.